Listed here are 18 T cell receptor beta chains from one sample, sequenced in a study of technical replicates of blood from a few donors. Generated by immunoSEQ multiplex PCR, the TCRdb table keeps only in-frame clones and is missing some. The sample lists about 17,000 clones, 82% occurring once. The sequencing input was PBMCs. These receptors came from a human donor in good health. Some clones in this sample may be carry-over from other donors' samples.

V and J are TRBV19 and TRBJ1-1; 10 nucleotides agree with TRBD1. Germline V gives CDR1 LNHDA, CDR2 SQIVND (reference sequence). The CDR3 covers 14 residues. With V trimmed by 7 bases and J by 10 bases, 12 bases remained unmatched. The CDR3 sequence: CASIPGQGLERAFF. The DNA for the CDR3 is TGTGCCAGTATACCGGGACAGGGGTTGGAGCGAGCTTTCTTT.

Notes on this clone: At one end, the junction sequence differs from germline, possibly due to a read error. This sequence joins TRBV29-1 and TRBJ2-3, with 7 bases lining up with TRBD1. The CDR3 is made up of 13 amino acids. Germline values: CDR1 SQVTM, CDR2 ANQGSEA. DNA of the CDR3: TGCAGCGTTGAAGGGGACAGCACAAATACGCAGTATTTT. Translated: CSVEGDSTNTQYF.

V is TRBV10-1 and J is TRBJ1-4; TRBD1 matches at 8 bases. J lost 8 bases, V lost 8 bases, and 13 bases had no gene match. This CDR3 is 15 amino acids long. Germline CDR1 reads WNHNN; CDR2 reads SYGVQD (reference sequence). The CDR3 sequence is CASPDRVMGKEKLFF. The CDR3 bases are TGCGCCAGCCCGGACAGGGTGATGGGGAAAGAAAAACTGTTTTTT.

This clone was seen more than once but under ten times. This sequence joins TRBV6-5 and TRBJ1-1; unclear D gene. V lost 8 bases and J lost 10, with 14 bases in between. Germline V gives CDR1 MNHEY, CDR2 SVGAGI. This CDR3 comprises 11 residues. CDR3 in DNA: TGTGCCAGCCGTCGGGAGGGAAGAGCTTTCTTT. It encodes CASRREGRAFF.

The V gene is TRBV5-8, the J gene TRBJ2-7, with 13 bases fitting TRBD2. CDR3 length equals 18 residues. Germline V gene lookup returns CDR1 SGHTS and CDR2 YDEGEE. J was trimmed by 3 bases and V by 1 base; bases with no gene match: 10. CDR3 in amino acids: CASSLWTSGSLRYYEQYF. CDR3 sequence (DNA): TGTGCCAGCAGCTTGTGGACTAGCGGGAGTCTTAGGTACTACGAGCAGTACTTC.

CDR3 in amino acids: CASSKSGTGTFGSNEKLFF. The CDR3 nucleotides are TGTGCCAGCTCAAAGTCCGGGACAGGGACTTTCGGGTCTAATGAAAAACTGTTTTTT. The rearrangement uses TRBV18 and TRBJ1-4, with 9 bases matching TRBD1. CDR3 length: 19 amino acids. Germline V gene data show CDR1 as KGHSH and CDR2 as LQKENI. Trimming at V came to 5 bases and at J to 3 bases, leaving 16 bases not matched to a gene.

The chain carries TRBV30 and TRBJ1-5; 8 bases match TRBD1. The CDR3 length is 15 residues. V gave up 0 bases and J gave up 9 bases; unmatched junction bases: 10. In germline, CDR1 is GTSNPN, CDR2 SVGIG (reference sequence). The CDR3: CAWSVSGQGQGPQHF. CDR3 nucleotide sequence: TGTGCCTGGAGTGTCTCCGGACAGGGCCAAGGGCCCCAGCATTTT.

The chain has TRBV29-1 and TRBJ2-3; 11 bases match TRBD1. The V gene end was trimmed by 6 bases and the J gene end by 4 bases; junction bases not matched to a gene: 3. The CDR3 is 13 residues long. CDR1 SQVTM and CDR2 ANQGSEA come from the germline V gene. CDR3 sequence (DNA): TGCAGCGTCGGACAGGGGGCTTCAGATACGCAGTATTTT. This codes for CSVGQGASDTQYF.

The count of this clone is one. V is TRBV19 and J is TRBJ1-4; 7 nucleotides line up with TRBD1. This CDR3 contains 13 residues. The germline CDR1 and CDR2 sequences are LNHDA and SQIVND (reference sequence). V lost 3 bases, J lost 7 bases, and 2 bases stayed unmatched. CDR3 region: CASSIRTGEKLFF. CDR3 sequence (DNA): TGTGCCAGTAGTATCCGGACAGGTGAAAAACTGTTTTTT. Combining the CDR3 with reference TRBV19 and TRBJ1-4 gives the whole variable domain DGGITQSPKYLFRKEGQNVTLSCEQNLNHDAMYWYRQDPGQGLRLIYYSQIVNDFQKGDIAEGYSVSREKKESFPLTVTSAQKNPTAFYLCASSIRTGEKLFFGSGTQLSVL.

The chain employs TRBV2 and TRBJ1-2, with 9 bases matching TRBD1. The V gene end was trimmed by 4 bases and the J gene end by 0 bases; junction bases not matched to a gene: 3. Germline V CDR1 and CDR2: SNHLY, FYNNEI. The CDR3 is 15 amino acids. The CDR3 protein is CASSGGTGSNYGYTF. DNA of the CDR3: TGTGCCAGCAGTGGGGGGACAGGGTCTAACTATGGCTACACCTTC. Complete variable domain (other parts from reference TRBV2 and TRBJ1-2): EPEVTQTPSHQVTQMGQEVILRCVPISNHLYFYWYRQILGQKVEFLVSFYNNEISEKSEIFDDQFSVERPDGSNFTLKIRSTKLEDSAMYFCASSGGTGSNYGYTFGSGTRLTVV.

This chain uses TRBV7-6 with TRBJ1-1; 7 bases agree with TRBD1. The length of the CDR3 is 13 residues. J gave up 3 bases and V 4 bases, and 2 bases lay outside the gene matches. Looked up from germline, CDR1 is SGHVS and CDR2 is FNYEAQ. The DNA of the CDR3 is TGTGCCAGCAGCTCCCAGGGGGACACTGAAGCTTTCTTT. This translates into CASSSQGDTEAFF. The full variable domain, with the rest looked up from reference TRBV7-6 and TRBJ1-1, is GAGVSQSPRYKVTKRGQDVALRCDPISGHVSLYWYRQALGQGPEFLTYFNYEAQQDKSGLPNDRFSAERPEGSISTLTIQRTEQRDSAMYRCASSSQGDTEAFFGQGTRLTVV.

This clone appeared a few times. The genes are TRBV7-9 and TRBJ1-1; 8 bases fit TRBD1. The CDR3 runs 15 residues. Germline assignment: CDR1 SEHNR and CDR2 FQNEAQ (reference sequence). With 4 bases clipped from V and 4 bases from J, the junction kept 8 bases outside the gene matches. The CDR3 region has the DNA TGTGCCAGCAGCTCCACCTCACAGGGGGTCACTGAAGCTTTCTTT. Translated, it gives CASSSTSQGVTEAFF.

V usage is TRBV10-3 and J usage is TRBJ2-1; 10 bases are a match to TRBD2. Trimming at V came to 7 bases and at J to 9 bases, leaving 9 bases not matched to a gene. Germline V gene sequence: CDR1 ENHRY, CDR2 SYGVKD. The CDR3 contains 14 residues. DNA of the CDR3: TGTGCCATCAAAGCTCTAGCGGGAGCGGTTGAGCAGTTCTTC. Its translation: CAIKALAGAVEQFF.

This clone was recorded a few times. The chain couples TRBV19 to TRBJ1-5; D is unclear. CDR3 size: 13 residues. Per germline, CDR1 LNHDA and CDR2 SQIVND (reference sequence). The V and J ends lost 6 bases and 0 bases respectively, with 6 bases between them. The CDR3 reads CASSPGSNQPQHF. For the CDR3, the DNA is TGTGCCAGTAGCCCCGGTAGCAATCAGCCCCAGCATTTT.

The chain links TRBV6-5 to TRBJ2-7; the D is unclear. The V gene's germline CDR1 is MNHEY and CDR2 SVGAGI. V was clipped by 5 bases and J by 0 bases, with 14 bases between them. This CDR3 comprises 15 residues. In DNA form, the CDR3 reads TGTGCCAGCAGTCGCCGACACCAGAGCTCCTACGAGCAGTACTTC. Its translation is CASSRRHQSSYEQYF.

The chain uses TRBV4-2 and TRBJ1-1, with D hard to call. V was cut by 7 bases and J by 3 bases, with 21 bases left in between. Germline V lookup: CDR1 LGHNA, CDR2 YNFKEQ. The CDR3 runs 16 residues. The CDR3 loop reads CASTPNLVQLYTEAFF. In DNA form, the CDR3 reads TGTGCCAGCACCCCCAATCTAGTCCAGCTCTACACTGAAGCTTTCTTT.

CDR3 DNA: TGTGCCAGCAGCTTAGGGGCGGACAGCACAGATACGCAGTATTTT. It yields the protein CASSLGADSTDTQYF. V and J are TRBV5-4 and TRBJ2-3, with a tentative D call TRBD1 (5 bases). CDR1 is SGHNT and CDR2 is YYREEE in the germline V gene (reference sequence). The ends were cut back, 2 bases at V and 0 bases at J, with 10 bases in the middle. CDR3 length: 15 residues.

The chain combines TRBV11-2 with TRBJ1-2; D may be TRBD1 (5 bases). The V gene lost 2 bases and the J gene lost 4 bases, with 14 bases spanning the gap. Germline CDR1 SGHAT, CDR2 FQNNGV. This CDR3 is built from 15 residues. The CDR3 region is CASSLQGYNRYGYTF. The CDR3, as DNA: TGTGCCAGCAGCTTACAGGGATATAACCGCTATGGCTACACCTTC.